This T cell receptor (beta chain) came from a study of Tregs in tolerant kidney transplant recipients. General study findings and limits: The most relevant donor-specific Treg TCRbeta repertoire apparently came from expansion with activated donor B cells.

As concerns this clone: Its antigen remains unidentified.

Profiling relied on immunoSEQ multiplex PCR, and the TCRdb table lists in-frame clones only, not all of them. In the table there are about 94,000 clones, roughly 93% of which are singletons. CDR1 is SGHTA and CDR2 is FQGTGA in the germline V gene. The length of the CDR3 is 14 residues. V was pared by 5 bases and J by 7 bases, with 6 bases of the junction left unmatched. This clonotype originated in a human donor who received a combined kidney and bone marrow transplant. This sequence joins TRBV7-3 and TRBJ2-1; 9 nucleotides agree with TRBD2. Specimen: CD4+ T cells from blood, collected before the transplant. CDR3 sequence (DNA): TGTGCCAGCAGCATCAGCGGGGGGAATAATGAGCAGTTCTTC. The encoded protein is CASSISGGNNEQFF.